This T cell receptor beta chain was profiled in a study of tumor-infiltrating lymphocytes in primary liver carcinoma. About the research overall: Patients included men and women of 30 to 69 years. Read depth, roughly 3.65 to 8 million productive TCRbeta reads, did not differ significantly between tissues.

The V gene's germline CDR1 is SGHAT and CDR2 FQNNGV. This CDR3 has 12 amino acids. Joint extraction of RNA and DNA used 20-30 mg of bulk tissue that was unsorted. Tumor samples each held over 80% viable tumor cells. Total RNA amounting to about 520 ng was the source from which TCR beta cDNA was made with a constant-region primer. Generation of the TCR beta libraries relied on three nested multiplex PCR rounds using slightly modified ARM-PCR. The first two PCR rounds used TRBV1-TRBV30 forward primers with a C-beta reverse primer, about 10 cycles each. Via MiXCR, TCRdb re-called the multiplex PCR reads, giving one row per CDR3 protein. The sample lists 40,000 to 45,000 distinct CDR3 sequences, about three quarters occurring once. To note about this clonotype: An end of the junction differs from the germline gene, which may be a read error.

Source material: liver tumor tissue from sampling region 2. The subset: tumor region T2, inferior pole. The sequence was collected from a middle-aged man with primary liver carcinoma and hepatitis B virus infection. The V and J genes are TRBV11-2 and TRBJ2-7; D is tentatively TRBD1 or TRBD2 (6 bases each). In DNA, the CDR3 is TGTGCCAGCAATCCCGGGGGCTACGAGCAATATTTC. Residues: CASNPGGYEQYF. Drawing the rest from reference TRBV11-2 and TRBJ2-7, the complete variable domain is EAGVAQSPRYKIIEKRQSVAFWCNPISGHATLYWYQQILGQGPKLLIQFQNNGVVDDSQLPKDRFSAERLKGVDSTLKIQPAKLEDSAVYLCASNPGGYEQYFGPGTRLTVT.